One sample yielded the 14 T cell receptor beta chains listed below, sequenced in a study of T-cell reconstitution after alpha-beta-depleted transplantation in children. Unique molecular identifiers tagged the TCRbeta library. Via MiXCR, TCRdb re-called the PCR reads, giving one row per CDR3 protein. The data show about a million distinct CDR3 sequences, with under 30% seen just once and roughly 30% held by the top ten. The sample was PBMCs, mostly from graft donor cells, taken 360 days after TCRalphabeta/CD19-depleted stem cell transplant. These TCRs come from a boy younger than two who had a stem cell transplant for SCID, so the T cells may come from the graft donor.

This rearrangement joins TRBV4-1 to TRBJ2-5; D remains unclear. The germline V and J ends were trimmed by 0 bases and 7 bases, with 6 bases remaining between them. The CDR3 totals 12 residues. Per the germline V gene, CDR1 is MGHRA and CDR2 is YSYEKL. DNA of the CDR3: TGCGCCAGCAGCCAAGATCTTCGGACCCAGTACTTC. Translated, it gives CASSQDLRTQYF.

The CDR3: CASSQDQGGSGNTIYF. CDR3 sequence (DNA): TGCGCCAGCAGCCAAGATCAGGGTGGGTCTGGAAACACCATATATTTT. This sequence joins TRBV4-3 and TRBJ1-3; D is perhaps TRBD1 (5 bases). With 0 bases removed from V and 1 base from J, the gap between germline ends came to 10 bases. The germline CDR1 and CDR2 sequences are LGHNA and YSLEER. This CDR3 comprises 16 residues.

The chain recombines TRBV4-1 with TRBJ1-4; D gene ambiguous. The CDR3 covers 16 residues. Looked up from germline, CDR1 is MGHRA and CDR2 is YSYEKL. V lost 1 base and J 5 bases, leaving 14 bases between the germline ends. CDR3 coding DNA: TGCGCCAGCAGCCAAGTCGTCCCCCCGGTCAATGAAAAACTGTTTTTT. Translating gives CASSQVVPPVNEKLFF.

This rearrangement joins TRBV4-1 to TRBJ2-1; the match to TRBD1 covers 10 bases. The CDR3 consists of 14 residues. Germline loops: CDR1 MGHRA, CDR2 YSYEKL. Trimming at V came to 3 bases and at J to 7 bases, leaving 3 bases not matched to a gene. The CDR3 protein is CASSHGQGVNEQFF. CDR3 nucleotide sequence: TGCGCCAGCAGCCATGGACAGGGGGTAAATGAGCAGTTCTTC.

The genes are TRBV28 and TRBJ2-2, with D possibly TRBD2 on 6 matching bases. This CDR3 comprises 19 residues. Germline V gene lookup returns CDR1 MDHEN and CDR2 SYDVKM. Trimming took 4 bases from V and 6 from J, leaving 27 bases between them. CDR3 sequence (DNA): TGTGCCAGCAGTTCGTATCCCCAAGCACCGGCTAGCGCCGCCGGGGAGCTGTTTTTT. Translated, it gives CASSSYPQAPASAAGELFF.

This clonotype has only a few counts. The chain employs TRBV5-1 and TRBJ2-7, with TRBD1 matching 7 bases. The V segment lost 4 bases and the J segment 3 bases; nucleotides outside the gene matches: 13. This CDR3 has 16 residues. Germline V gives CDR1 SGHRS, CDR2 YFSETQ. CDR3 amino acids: CASSRGRQGQRYEQYF. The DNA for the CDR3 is TGCGCCAGCAGCCGGGGCCGACAGGGCCAGCGCTACGAGCAGTACTTC.

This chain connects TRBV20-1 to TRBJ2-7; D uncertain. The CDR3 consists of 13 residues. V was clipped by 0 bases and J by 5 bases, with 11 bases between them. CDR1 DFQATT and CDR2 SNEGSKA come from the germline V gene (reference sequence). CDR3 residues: CSARDGHTDEQYF. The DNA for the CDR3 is TGCAGTGCTAGAGATGGGCACACAGACGAGCAGTACTTC.

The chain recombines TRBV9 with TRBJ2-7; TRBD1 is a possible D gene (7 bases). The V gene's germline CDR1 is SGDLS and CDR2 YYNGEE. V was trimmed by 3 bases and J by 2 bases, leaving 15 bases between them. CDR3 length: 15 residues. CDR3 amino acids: CASSAGGLQTYEQYF. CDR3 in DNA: TGTGCCAGCAGCGCAGGGGGACTTCAAACCTACGAGCAGTACTTC. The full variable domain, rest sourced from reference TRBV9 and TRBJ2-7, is DSGVTQTPKHLITATGQRVTLRCSPRSGDLSVYWYQQSLDQGLQFLIQYYNGEERAKGNILERFSAQQFPDLHSELNLSSLELGDSALYFCASSAGGLQTYEQYFGPGTRLTVT.

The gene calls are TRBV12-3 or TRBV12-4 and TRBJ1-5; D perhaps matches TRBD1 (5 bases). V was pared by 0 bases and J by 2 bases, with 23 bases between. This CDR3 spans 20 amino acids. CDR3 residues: CASSLARALGLGRGNQPQHF. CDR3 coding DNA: TGTGCCAGCAGTTTAGCCCGCGCCCTGGGGCTCGGCAGAGGCAATCAGCCCCAGCATTTT.

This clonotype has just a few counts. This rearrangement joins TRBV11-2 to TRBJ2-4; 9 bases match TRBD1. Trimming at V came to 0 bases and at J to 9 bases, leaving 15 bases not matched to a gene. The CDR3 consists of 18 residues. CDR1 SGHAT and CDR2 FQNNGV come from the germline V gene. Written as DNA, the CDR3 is TGTGCCAGCAGCTTAGATCTGGCCGTCGGGACAGGGCTAGGCATTCAGTACTTC. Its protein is CASSLDLAVGTGLGIQYF.

CDR3 in amino acids: CASSLLGNHPSGRQFF. The CDR3 DNA sequence: TGTGCCAGCAGTTTATTAGGAAATCACCCTAGCGGGAGGCAGTTCTTC. This rearrangement joins TRBV28 to TRBJ2-1; 10 nucleotides agree with TRBD2. CDR1 is MDHEN, CDR2 SYDVKM, per germline. V lost 1 base and J lost 12; bases outside the gene matches: 12. This CDR3 contains 16 residues.

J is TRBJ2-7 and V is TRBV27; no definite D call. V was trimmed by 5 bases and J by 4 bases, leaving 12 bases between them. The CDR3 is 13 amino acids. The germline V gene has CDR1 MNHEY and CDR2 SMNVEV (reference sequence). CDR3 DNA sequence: TGTGCCAGCAGTACATCCGACCGGTACGAGCAGTACTTC. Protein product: CASSTSDRYEQYF.

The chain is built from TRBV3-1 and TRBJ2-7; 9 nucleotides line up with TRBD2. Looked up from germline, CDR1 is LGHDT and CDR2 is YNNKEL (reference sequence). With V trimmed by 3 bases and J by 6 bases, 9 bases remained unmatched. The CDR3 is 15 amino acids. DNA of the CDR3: TGTGCCAGCAGCCAGCTAAGCGGGGGGCCTAGCGAGCAGTACTTC. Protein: CASSQLSGGPSEQYF.

The CDR3 region has the DNA TGTGCCAGCACCGGGGAGGGGGCGCGGAACACTGAAGCTTTCTTT. Translation gives CASTGEGARNTEAFF. V gene TRBV2 combines with J gene TRBJ1-1, with 7 bases lining up with TRBD1. CDR3 length: 15 amino acids. Germline-derived CDR1 and CDR2 are SNHLY and FYNNEI. V trimming: 7 bases; J trimming: 1 base; junction bases outside the gene matches: 9.